This T cell receptor beta chain was profiled in a study of Ad26.COV2.S vaccination and SARS-CoV-2 variants. Whole-study context: Of the COV1001 trial arms, the Ad26.COV2.S arm included the donor. The study gave Ad26.COV2.S intramuscularly, once or twice 56 days apart. Study-wide results and limits: CD8+ and CD4+ T cells specific for spike reportedly responded with substantial breadth after vaccination. Possible underestimation of total T cell responses by the TCR breadth and depth analyses was noted.

Treatment described: around 19 received Ad26.COV2.S at low or high dose, single or two shots; about 5 received placebo; per-sample allocation not given. Sample collection was performed on day 63 after the first vaccine or placebo injection. Some clones are missing from TCRdb's copy, which holds only in-frame ones; the method was immunoSEQ multiplex PCR. This sample has 350,000 to 500,000 clones; 80% to 95% occur once, and the top ten carry roughly 3.9%. A remark on this clone: Its target is unknown.

V lost 0 bases and J lost 1; bases outside the gene matches: 9. The CDR3 covers 18 residues. Germline V gene sequence: CDR1 SGDLS, CDR2 YYNGEE. Source: peripheral blood, taken in a trial of Ad26.COV2.S vaccine versus placebo. The chain employs TRBV9 and TRBJ2-1; 8 nucleotides agree with TRBD2. The clonotype comes from a person aged 18-65 years who received the Ad26.COV2.S COVID-19 vaccine or a placebo. CDR3 in DNA: TGTGCCAGCAGCGTAGGGCGGGAGGTTGAACTTTCCTACAATGAGCAGTTCTTC. It is translated as CASSVGREVELSYNEQFF.